This T cell receptor beta chain was profiled in a study of graft-versus-host responses after intestinal transplantation. In the study overall: Among the recipients, transplants were multivisceral, liver-intestinal, or isolated intestinal. All of the recipients had induction that used anti-thymocyte globulin, then tacrolimus and steroids for roughly three years. The study's findings and limits: Peak GvH clone levels in circulation were associated with early post-transplant HvG declines. Recipient marrow contained GvH clones, some of which appeared first in ileum or blood.

This clone was seen once. Its matching antigen is unknown. This CDR3 comprises 14 residues. The trim removed 2 bases at V and 5 bases at J, leaving 4 bases unmatched. Profiling relied on immunoSEQ multiplex PCR, and the TCRdb table lists in-frame clones only, not all of them. The sample shows 85,000 to 100,000 clones, 93% of them seen only once. The genes are TRBV23-1 and TRBJ2-7, with 9 bases that match TRBD1. TRBV23-1 is an open reading frame whose function is uncertain. The sequences come from unstimulated CD8+ T cells sorted from spleen or lymph node cells, collected before intestinal transplant. The TCR originated in a human donor who received an intestinal transplant. The CDR3 is CASSQRDREDEQYF. For the CDR3, the DNA is TGCGCCAGCAGTCAAAGGGACAGGGAGGACGAGCAGTACTTC.